This T cell receptor beta chain is drawn from a study of shared clonotypes between healthy human individuals. Germline CDR1 and CDR2: SGHTA and FQGNSA. V gave up 3 bases and J gave up 0 bases, with 6 bases separating them. The CDR3 is 14 residues long. Genomic DNA of every subset was divided equally among multiple immunoSEQ plates. Using immunoSEQ multiplex PCR, the repertoire was profiled, and TCRdb retains in-frame clones only, with some absent. Among about 1,500,000 clones, around 95% were seen once, and the ten largest hold roughly 1.1%. In its sample, this clone was seen once. A CD45RA+ naive subset and a CD45RA-negative memory subset were split from CD4+ cells.

The receptor was isolated from a young man in good health. This sequence joins TRBV7-2 and TRBJ1-3; D is undetermined. The source material was naive CD4+ T cells sorted from blood. The subset is: CD45RA+ positively selected. Here the CDR3 DNA reads TGTGCCAGCAGCTTTCAGGACTCTGGAAACACCATATATTTT. Its protein is CASSFQDSGNTIYF.